This T cell receptor (beta chain) was recovered during a study of vaccination and CD4 T cells after COVID-19. Looking at the study overall: For each participant, vaccination comprised two doses of either the BNT162b2 or the mRNA-1273 vaccine.

Documented time point: late sampling 161 to 241 days after vaccination in a few convalescent patients. The treatment is: roughly 10-day PBMC culture with coronavirus spike peptide pools or control peptides (ViraFEST assay). Study results and limitations: Spike mono-reactive clones accounted for 304 of the 307 vaccine-specific clones found in convalescent patients.

Cultured CD4+ T cell DNA underwent sequencing with the Oncomine TCR Beta short-read assay. From CD4+ T cells that had been cultured, genomic DNA was extracted. Each CDR3 protein gets one entry after TCRdb re-called the PCR reads with MiXCR. The sample consists of more than 15,000 distinct CDR3 sequences, about 48% of them appearing once. Germline V lookup: CDR1 MGHRA, CDR2 YSYEKL. This CDR3 spans 14 amino acids. Losses at the gene ends were 3 bases for V and 3 bases for J; bases not matched to a gene: 3. A remark on this clonotype: Antigen specificity is unknown.

The sequencing used CD4+ T cells from blood, cultured in vitro, collected about 7 months after SARS-CoV-2 vaccination. The TCR comes from a human donor who had recovered from COVID-19. This chain connects TRBV4-1 to TRBJ1-1; 8 nucleotides align to TRBD1. Written as DNA, the CDR3 is TGCGCCAGCAGCCACCGACAGGGGCACACTGAAGCTTTCTTT. It translates to CASSHRQGHTEAFF.